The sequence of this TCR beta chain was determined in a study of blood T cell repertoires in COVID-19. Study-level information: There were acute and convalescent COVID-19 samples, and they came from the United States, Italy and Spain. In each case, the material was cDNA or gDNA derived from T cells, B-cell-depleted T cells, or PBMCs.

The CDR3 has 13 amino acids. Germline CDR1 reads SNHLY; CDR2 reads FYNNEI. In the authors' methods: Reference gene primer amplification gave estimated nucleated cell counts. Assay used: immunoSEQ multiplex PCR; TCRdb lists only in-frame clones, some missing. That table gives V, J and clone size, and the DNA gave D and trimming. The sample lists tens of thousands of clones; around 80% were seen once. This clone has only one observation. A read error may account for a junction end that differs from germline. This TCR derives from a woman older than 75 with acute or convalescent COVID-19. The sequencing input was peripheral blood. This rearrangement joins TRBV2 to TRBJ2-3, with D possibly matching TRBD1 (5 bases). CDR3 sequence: CASSEALLAGSRF. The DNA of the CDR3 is TGTGCCAGCAGTGAAGCGCTTCTCGCAGGGTCTAGATTT.